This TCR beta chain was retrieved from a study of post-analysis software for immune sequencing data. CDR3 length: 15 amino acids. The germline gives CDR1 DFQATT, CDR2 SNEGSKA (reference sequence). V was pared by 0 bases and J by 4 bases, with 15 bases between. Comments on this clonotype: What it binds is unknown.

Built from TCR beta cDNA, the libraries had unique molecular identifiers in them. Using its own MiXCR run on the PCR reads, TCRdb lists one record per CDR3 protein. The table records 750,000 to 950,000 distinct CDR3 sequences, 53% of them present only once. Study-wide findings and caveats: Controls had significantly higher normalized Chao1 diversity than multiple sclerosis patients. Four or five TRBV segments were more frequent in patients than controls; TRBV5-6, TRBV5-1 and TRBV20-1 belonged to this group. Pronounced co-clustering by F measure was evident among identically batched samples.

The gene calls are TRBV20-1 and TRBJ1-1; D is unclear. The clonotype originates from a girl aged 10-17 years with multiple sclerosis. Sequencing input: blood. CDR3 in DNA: TGCAGTGCTAGAGATGTTTCGAGAGATGCCACTGAAGCTTTCTTT. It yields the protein CSARDVSRDATEAFF.